This TCR beta chain emerged from a study of CD8 T cells in ankylosing spondylitis. TCRdb independently ran MiXCR on the 5' RACE reads; one entry per CDR3 protein. The repertoire includes about 500,000 distinct CDR3 sequences, about 5.2% of them detected once, and roughly 3.3% sits in the top ten. Whole-study findings and limits: Characteristic, it appeared, of ankylosing spondylitis blood was a TCR beta motif of about eight highly homologous variants.

At least ten counts were recorded for this clonotype. The antigen remains undetermined. The CDR3 is 13 residues long. The V gene's germline CDR1 is DFQATT and CDR2 SNEGSKA (reference sequence). V lost 3 bases and J lost 6, with 9 bases in between. The origin of this receptor is a male donor with ankylosing spondylitis. The sequenced sample consisted of blood, either unsorted or a sorted T cell fraction (not recorded which). This sequence joins TRBV20-1 and TRBJ1-6; D unclear. The DNA of the CDR3 is TGCAGTGCTAGCTTGGCCACTAATTCACCCCTCCACTTT. It specifies CSASLATNSPLHF.